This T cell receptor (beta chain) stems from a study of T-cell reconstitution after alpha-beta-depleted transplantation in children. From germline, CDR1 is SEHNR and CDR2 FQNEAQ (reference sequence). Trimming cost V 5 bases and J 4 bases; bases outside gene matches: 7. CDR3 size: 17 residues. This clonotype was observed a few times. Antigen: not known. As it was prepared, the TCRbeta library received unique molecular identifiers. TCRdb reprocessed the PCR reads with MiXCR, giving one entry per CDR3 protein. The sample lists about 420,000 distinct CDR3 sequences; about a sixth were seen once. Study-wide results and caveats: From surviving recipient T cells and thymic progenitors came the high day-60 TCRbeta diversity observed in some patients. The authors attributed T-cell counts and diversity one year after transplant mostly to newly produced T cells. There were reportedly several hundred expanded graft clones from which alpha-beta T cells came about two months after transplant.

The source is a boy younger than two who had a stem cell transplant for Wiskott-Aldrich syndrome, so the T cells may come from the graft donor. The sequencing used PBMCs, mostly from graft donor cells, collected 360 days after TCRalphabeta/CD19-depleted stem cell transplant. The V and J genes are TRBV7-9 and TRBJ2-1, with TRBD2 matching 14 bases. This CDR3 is CASSPRGLAGAYNEQFF. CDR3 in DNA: TGTGCCAGCAGCCCGCGGGGACTAGCGGGAGCTTACAATGAGCAGTTCTTC.